Following are 14 T cell receptor beta chains from one sample sequenced in a study of response to subunit inactivated influenza vaccine. TCRdb reprocessed the RT-PCR reads with MiXCR, giving one entry per CDR3 protein. Found here are about 530,000 distinct CDR3 sequences, 10% to 15% of them singletons; the top ten hold over 10%. This specimen consisted of PBMCs from blood, obtained more than 35 days after vaccination. These receptors were collected from a man over 45 who received an inactivated influenza vaccine.

This clonotype appeared a few times. V gene TRBV5-1 combines with J gene TRBJ2-7; possibly TRBD2 for D (6 bases). CDR3 length equals 13 residues. The ends were cut back, 2 bases at V and 2 bases at J, with 8 bases in the middle. The germline CDR1 and CDR2 sequences are SGHRS and YFSETQ. This chain's CDR3 is CASSFSSAYEQYF. CDR3 in DNA: TGCGCCAGCAGCTTCTCTAGCGCCTACGAGCAGTACTTC. Drawing the rest from reference TRBV5-1 and TRBJ2-7, the complete variable domain is KAGVTQTPRYLIKTRGQQVTLSCSPISGHRSVSWYQQTPGQGLQFLFEYFSETQRNKGNFPGRFSGRQFSNSRSEMNVSTLELGDSALYLCASSFSSAYEQYFGPGTRLTVT.

V usage is TRBV20-1 and J usage is TRBJ2-1, with 7 nucleotides matching TRBD1. There are 14 residues in the CDR3. Germline values: CDR1 DFQATT, CDR2 SNEGSKA (reference sequence). V was clipped by 3 bases and J by 4 bases; unmatched bases: 6. For the CDR3, the DNA is TGCAGTGCTAGCCCAAAGGGACAGTACAATGAGCAGTTCTTC. Its protein is CSASPKGQYNEQFF.

J is TRBJ2-7 and V is TRBV20-1, with TRBD2 matching over 15 bases. The CDR3 extends over 17 amino acids. The V segment lost 0 bases and the J segment 3 bases; nucleotides outside the gene matches: 6. CDR1 DFQATT and CDR2 SNEGSKA come from the germline V gene (reference sequence). CDR3 loop: CSAREGKGLAGGYEQYF. CDR3 DNA: TGCAGTGCTAGAGAGGGTAAGGGACTAGCGGGAGGCTACGAGCAGTACTTC.

This chain uses TRBV29-1 with TRBJ2-1; D gene ambiguous. Per the germline V gene, CDR1 is SQVTM and CDR2 is ANQGSEA. Trimming pared 2 bases from V and 8 bases from J, leaving 7 bases between. This CDR3 region has 11 residues. CDR3 in amino acids: CSVELFHEQFF. The CDR3 nucleotides are TGCAGCGTTGAATTGTTTCATGAGCAGTTCTTC.

The chain is built from TRBV3-1 and TRBJ1-2; TRBD1 agrees at 8 bases. CDR1 and CDR2 (germline): LGHDT, YNNKEL (reference sequence). The ends lost 7 bases at V and 7 bases at J; junction bases unmatched: 11. This CDR3 region has 14 residues. The CDR3 bases are TGTGCCAGCAATCCTAGCAGGGGGCCTTCTGGCTACACCTTC. Translating gives CASNPSRGPSGYTF.

The rearrangement uses TRBV7-9 and TRBJ1-2; TRBD1 is a possible D gene (5 bases). The V and J ends lost 4 bases and 6 bases respectively, with 15 bases between them. The CDR3 consists of 14 residues. Germline V lookup: CDR1 SEHNR, CDR2 FQNEAQ (reference sequence). The CDR3 DNA is TGTGCCAGCAGCTCGTCGGGGGACGGGAATGGCTACACCTTC. It encodes CASSSSGDGNGYTF.

The chain couples TRBV20-1 to TRBJ2-2; 9 bases line up with TRBD2. The germline V gene has CDR1 DFQATT and CDR2 SNEGSKA (reference sequence). The CDR3 loop spans 14 amino acids. This CDR3 reads CSVSGRTGTGELFF. The CDR3 bases are TGCAGCGTGAGCGGGAGGACCGGTACCGGGGAGCTGTTTTTT.

The sample holds many counts of this clonotype. V gene TRBV29-1 combines with J gene TRBJ2-7; TRBD2 matches 9 bases. V gave up 1 base and J gave up 4 bases; unmatched junction bases: 11. The length of the CDR3 is 16 residues. Germline assignment: CDR1 SQVTM and CDR2 ANQGSEA. The CDR3 loop reads CSVEGLISGSLYEQYF. As DNA, the CDR3 is TGCAGCGTTGAAGGCCTCATTAGCGGGAGTTTATACGAGCAGTACTTC.

About this clonotype itself: Germline is not matched at one junction end, which may reflect a read error. The CDR3 sequence: CASRTGFYNQPQPF. The CDR3 DNA follows: TGTGCCAGCAGGACCGGGTTCTACAATCAGCCCCAGCCTTTT. The chain couples TRBV28 to TRBJ1-5; D uncertain. CDR3 length equals 14 residues. Germline CDR1 MDHEN, CDR2 SYDVKM. Together with reference TRBV28 and TRBJ1-5, the CDR3 gives the full variable domain: DVKVTQSSRYLVKRTGEKVFLECVQDMDHENMFWYRQDPGLGLRLIYFSYDVKMKEKGDIPEGYSVSREKKERFSLILESASTNQTSMYLCASRTGFYNQPQPFGDGTRLSIL.

V gene TRBV6-1 combines with J gene TRBJ1-6, with a possible D match to TRBD1 (6 bases). Trimming stripped 7 bases from V and 9 bases from J, with 16 bases between. CDR1 and CDR2 from the germline V gene are MNHNS and SASEGT. This CDR3 spans 14 amino acids. The CDR3 DNA follows: TGTGCCAGCAAGGGGGGCGGCGGACTTTCACCCCTCCACTTT. Translated: CASKGGGGLSPLHF.

This chain joins TRBV4-3 and TRBJ2-1; D is uncertain. The CDR3 spans 15 residues. V lost 4 bases, J lost 8 bases, and 18 bases lay in between. Germline loops: CDR1 LGHNA, CDR2 YSLEER. The CDR3 protein is CASSPHRARGDEQFF. CDR3 DNA: TGCGCCAGCAGCCCCCACCGGGCACGTGGGGATGAGCAGTTCTTC.

The chain couples TRBV2 to TRBJ2-2, with 9 nucleotides matching TRBD2. V shed 5 bases, J shed 7 bases, and the junction held 5 bases outside the gene matches. This CDR3 contains 14 residues. Germline V gives CDR1 SNHLY, CDR2 FYNNEI. This CDR3 is CASSLAGTIGELFF. CDR3 DNA: TGTGCCAGCAGTCTAGCGGGGACGATCGGGGAGCTGTTTTTT.

Many counts were recorded for this clonotype. The V gene is TRBV7-2, the J gene TRBJ2-7; TRBD2 agrees at 9 bases. This CDR3 has 15 amino acids. Germline assignment: CDR1 SGHTA and CDR2 FQGNSA. Trimming cost V 6 bases and J 0 bases; bases outside gene matches: 6. CDR3 nucleotide sequence: TGTGCCAGCAGACTAGTAGCGGGAGCCTCCTACGAGCAGTACTTC. This codes for CASRLVAGASYEQYF. The complete variable domain, with remaining parts taken from reference TRBV7-2 and TRBJ2-7, reads GAGVSQSPSNKVTEKGKDVELRCDPISGHTALYWYRQSLGQGLEFLIYFQGNSAPDKSGLPSDRFSAERTGGSVSTLTIQRTQQEDSAVYLCASRLVAGASYEQYFGPGTRLTVT.

This clonotype has more than one count but fewer than ten. The rearrangement uses TRBV15 and TRBJ2-4; possible D gene TRBD2, 6 bases. CDR1 is LNHNV and CDR2 is YYDKDF in the germline V gene (reference sequence). The length of the CDR3 is 13 residues. With 1 base removed from V and 8 bases from J, the gap between germline ends came to 9 bases. CDR3 bases: TGTGCCACCAGCAGAGGAGGAGGGGACATTCAGTACTTC. Amino acid sequence: CATSRGGGDIQYF.